This TCR beta chain was captured in a study of T cells in Graves' hyperthyroidism and ophthalmopathy. General study points: Stable hyperthyroidism was told apart from ophthalmopathy by a model built on 13 V-J features. Most thyroid clonotypes with frequency above 0.001 were detected in blood.

TCR beta CDR3 sequences were amplified from RNA transcripts. Primed by the HTBI set, a first-round RT-PCR was run on the TCR CDR3. TCRdb re-called the multiplex PCR reads with MiXCR, one entry per CDR3 protein. The sample includes about 700,000 distinct CDR3 sequences, less than 15% of them seen just once. Diagnosing involved the use of clinical symptoms, serum thyroxine and TRAb, thyroid ultrasound and orbital computed tomography. PBMCs stemmed from about 9.7 ml fresh peripheral blood. The CDR3 loop spans 14 amino acids. V dropped 5 bases and J dropped 4; count of bases not matched to a gene: 6. Germline V lookup: CDR1 SGHAT, CDR2 FQDESV (reference sequence). In this sample, this clonotype turned up many times. Its specificity is unknown.

The chain joins TRBV11-1 to TRBJ2-3, with TRBD1 identical over 7 bases. This sequence was found in a woman younger than 30 with Graves' hyperthyroidism. Sequenced material: blood. The chain's CDR3 is CASSPRQGPDTQYF. CDR3 in DNA: TGTGCCAGCAGCCCACGACAGGGACCAGATACGCAGTATTTT.